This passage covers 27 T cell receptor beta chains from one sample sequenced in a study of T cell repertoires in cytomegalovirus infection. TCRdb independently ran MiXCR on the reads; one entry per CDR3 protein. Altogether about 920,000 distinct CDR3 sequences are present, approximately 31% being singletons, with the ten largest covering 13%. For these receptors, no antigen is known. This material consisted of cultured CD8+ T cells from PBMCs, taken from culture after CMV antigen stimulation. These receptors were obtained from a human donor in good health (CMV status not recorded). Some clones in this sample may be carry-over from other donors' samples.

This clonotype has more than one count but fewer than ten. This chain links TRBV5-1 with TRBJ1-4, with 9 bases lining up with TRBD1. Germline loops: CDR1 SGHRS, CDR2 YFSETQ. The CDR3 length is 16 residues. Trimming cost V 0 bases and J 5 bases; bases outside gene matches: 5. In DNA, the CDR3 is TGCGCCAGCAGCTTGGGCTTCGGACAGGGGAATGAAAAACTGTTTTTT. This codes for CASSLGFGQGNEKLFF. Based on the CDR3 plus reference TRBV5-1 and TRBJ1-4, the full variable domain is KAGVTQTPRYLIKTRGQQVTLSCSPISGHRSVSWYQQTPGQGLQFLFEYFSETQRNKGNFPGRFSGRQFSNSRSEMNVSTLELGDSALYLCASSLGFGQGNEKLFFGSGTQLSVL.

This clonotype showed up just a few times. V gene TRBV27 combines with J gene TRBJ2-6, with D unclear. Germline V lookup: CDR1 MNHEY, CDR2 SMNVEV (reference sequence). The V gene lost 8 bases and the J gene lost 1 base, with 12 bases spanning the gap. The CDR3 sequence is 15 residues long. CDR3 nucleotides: TGTGCCAGCCGCTCTCTGTGGTCTGGGGCCAACGTCCTGACTTTC. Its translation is CASRSLWSGANVLTF. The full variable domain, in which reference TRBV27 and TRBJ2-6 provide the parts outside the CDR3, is EAQVTQNPRYLITVTGKKLTVTCSQNMNHEYMSWYRQDPGLGLRQIYYSMNVEVTDKGDVPEGYKVSRKEKRNFPLILESPSPNQTSLYFCASRSLWSGANVLTFGAGSRLTVL.

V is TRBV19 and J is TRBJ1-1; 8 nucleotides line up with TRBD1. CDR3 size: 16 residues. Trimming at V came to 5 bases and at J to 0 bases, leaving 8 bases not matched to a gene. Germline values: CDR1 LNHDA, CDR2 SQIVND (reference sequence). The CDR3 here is CASSSRDRTLNTEAFF. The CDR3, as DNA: TGTGCCAGTAGTTCCCGGGACAGGACCTTGAACACTGAAGCTTTCTTT.

The CDR3 reads CASSAGRENPYGYTF. CDR3 coding DNA: TGTGCCAGCAGCGCCGGCCGGGAGAACCCCTATGGCTACACCTTC. The chain links TRBV7-9 to TRBJ1-2; D uncertain. This CDR3 is built from 15 residues. Germline loops: CDR1 SEHNR, CDR2 FQNEAQ (reference sequence). V was clipped by 5 bases and J by 4 bases, with 17 bases between them.

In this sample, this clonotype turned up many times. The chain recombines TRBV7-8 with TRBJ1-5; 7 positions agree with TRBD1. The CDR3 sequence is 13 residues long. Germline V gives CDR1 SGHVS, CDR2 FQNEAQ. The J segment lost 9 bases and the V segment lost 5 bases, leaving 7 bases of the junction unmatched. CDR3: CASSPRGLVPQHF. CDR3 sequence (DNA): TGTGCCAGCAGCCCGAGGGGGCTTGTGCCCCAGCATTTT.

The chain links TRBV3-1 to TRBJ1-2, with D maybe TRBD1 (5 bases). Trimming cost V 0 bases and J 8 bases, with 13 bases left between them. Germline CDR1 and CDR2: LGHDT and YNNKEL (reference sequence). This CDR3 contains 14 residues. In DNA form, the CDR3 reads TGTGCCAGCAGCCAAGATGGACGGGGCGGAGGCTACACCTTC. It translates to CASSQDGRGGGYTF.

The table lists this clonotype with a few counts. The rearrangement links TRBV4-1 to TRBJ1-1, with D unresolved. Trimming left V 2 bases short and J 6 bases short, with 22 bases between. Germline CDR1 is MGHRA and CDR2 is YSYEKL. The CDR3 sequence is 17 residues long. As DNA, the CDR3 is TGCGCCAGCAGCCAAAACTCTCCGGAGGAGGAAAGCGCTGAAGCTTTCTTT. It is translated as CASSQNSPEEESAEAFF.

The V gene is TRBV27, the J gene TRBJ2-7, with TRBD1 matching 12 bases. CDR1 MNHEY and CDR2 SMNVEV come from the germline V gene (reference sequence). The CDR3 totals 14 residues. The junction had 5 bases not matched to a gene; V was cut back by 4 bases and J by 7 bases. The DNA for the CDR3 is TGTGCCAGCAGTTCCGGGACAGGGGGCGTTGAGCAGTACTTC. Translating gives CASSSGTGGVEQYF.

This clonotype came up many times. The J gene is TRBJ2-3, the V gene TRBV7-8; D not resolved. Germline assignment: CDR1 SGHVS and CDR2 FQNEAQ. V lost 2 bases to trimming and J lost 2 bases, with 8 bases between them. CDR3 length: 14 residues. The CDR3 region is CASSLPGYTDTQYF. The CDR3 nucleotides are TGTGCCAGCAGCTTACCCGGGTACACAGATACGCAGTATTTT.

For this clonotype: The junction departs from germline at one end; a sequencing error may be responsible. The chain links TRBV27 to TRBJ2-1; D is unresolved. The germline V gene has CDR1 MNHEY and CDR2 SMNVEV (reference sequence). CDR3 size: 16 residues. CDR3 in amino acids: CASSFIPRFSHNEQFF. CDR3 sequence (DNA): TGTGCCAGCAGTTTCATCCCCCGATTCTCCCACAATGAGCAGTTCTTC.

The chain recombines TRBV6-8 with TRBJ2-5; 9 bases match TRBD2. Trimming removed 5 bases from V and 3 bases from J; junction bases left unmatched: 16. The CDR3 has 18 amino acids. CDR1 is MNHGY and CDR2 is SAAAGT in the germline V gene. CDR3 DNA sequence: TGTGCCAGCAGTCACTTAATGCTGGGTAGCGGGAGAGAAGAGACCCAGTACTTC. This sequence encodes CASSHLMLGSGREETQYF.

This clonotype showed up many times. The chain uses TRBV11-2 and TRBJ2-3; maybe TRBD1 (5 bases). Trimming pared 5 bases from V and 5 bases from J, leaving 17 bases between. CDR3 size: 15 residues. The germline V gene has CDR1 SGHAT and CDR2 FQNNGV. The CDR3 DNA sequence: TGTGCCAGCAGCATGACAGTCTTCCTAGAAGATACGCAGTATTTT. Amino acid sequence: CASSMTVFLEDTQYF.

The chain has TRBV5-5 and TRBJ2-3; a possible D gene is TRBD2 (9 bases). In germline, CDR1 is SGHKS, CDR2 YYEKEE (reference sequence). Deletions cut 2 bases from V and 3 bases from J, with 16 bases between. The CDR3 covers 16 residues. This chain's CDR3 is CASSFRGLAGTDTQYF. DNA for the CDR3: TGTGCCAGCAGCTTCAGGGGGCTAGCGGGGACAGATACGCAGTATTTT.

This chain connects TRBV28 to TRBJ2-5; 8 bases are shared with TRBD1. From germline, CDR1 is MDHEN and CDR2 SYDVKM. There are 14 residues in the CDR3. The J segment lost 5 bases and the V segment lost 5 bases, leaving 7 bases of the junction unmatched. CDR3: CASSLGTGTETQYF. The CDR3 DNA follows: TGTGCCAGCAGTCTCGGGACAGGCACGGAGACCCAGTACTTC.

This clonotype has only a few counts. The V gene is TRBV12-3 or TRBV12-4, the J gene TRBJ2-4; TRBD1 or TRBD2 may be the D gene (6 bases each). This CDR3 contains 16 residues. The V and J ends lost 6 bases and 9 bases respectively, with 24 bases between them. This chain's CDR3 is CASSKGGKTNYGIQYF. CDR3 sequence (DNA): TGTGCCAGCAGCAAAGGGGGGAAAACAAACTATGGCATTCAGTACTTC.

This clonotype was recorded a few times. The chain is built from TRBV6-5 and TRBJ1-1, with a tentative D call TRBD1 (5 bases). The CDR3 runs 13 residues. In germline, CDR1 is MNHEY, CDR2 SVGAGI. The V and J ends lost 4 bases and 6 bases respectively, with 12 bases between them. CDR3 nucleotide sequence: TGTGCCAGCAGTTTCACGGTGGGGGCTGAAGCTTTCTTT. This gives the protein CASSFTVGAEAFF.

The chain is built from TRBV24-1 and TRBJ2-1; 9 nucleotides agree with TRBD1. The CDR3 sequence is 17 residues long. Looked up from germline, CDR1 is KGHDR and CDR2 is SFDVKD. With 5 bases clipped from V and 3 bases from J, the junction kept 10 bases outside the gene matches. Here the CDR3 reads CATSALRDRDSYNEQFF. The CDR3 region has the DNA TGTGCCACCAGTGCCCTCAGGGACAGGGATAGCTACAATGAGCAGTTCTTC.

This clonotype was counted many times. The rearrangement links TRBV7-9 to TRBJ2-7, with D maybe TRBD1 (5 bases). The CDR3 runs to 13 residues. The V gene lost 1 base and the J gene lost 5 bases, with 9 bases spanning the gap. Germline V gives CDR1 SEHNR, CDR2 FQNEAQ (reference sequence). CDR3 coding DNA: TGTGCCAGCAGCTTAGGGGGCCTGGACGAGCAGTACTTC. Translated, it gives CASSLGGLDEQYF.

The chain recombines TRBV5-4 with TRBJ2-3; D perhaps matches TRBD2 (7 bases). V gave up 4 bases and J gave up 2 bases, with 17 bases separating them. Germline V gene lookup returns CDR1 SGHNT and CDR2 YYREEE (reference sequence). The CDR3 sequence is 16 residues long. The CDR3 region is CASSPREGGPTDTQYF. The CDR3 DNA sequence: TGTGCCAGCAGCCCAAGGGAGGGGGGGCCCACAGATACGCAGTATTTT.

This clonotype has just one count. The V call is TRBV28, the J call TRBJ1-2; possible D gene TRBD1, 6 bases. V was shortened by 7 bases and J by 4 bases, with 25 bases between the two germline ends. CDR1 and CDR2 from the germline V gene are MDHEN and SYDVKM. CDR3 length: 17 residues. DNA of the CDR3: TGTGCCAGCAATACTCGAAGGGGGGGGAGTCGGAGCTATGGCTACACCTTC. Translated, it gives CASNTRRGGSRSYGYTF.

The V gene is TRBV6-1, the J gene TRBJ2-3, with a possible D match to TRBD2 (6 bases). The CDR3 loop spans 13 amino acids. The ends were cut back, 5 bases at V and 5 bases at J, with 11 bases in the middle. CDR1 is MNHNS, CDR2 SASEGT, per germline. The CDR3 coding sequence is TGTGCCAGCAGTCATGGGGGGTTAGATACGCAGTATTTT. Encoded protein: CASSHGGLDTQYF.

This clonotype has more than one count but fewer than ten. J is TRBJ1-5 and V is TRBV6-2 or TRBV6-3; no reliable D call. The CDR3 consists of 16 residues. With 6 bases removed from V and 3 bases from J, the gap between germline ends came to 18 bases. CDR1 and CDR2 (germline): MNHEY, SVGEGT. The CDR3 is CASSNSPYPDNQPQHF. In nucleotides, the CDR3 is TGTGCCAGCAGCAACTCCCCATACCCTGACAATCAGCCCCAGCATTTT.

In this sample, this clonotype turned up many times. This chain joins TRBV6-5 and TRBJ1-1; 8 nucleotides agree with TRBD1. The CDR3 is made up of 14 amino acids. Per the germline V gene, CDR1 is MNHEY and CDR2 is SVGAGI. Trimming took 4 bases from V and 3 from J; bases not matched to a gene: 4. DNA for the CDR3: TGTGCCAGCAGTTTACAGGGGGGTTACACTGAAGCTTTCTTT. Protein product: CASSLQGGYTEAFF.

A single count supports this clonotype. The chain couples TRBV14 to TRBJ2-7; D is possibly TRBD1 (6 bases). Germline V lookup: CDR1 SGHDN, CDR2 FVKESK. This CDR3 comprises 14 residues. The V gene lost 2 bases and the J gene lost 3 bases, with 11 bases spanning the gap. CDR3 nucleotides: TGTGCCAGCAGCCAATTCCGGGACAACTACGAGCAGTACTTC. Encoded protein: CASSQFRDNYEQYF.

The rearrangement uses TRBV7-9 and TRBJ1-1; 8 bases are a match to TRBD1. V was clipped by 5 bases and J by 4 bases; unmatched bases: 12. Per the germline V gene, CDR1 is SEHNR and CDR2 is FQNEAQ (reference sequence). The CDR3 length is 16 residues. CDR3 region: CASSPPQGAGGTEAFF. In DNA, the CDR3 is TGTGCCAGCAGCCCCCCCCAGGGGGCGGGTGGCACTGAAGCTTTCTTT.

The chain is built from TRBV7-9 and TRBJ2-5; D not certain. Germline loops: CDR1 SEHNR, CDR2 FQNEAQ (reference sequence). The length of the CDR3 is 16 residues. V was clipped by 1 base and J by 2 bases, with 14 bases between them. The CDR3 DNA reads TGTGCCAGCAGCTTAGGGCCCCAGGCCTTTCAAGAGACCCAGTACTTC. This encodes CASSLGPQAFQETQYF.

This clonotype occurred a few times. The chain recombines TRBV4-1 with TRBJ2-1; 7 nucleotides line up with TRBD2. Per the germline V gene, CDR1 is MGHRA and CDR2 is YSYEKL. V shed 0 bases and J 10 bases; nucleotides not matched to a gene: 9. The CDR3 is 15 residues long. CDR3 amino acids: CASSQDRGGIDEQFF. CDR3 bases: TGCGCCAGCAGCCAAGATCGGGGAGGGATTGACGAGCAGTTCTTC.